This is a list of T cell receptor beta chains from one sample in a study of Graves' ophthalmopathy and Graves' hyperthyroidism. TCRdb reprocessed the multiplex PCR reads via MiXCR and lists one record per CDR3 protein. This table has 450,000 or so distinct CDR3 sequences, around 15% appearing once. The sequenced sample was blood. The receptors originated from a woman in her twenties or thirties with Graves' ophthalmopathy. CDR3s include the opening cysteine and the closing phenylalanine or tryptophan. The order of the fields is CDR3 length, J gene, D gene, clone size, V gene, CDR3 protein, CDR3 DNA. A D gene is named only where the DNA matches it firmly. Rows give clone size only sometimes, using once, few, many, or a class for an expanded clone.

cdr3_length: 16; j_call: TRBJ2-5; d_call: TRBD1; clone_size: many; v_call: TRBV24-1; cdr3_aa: CATSDSTGARGETQYF; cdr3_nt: TGTGCCACCAGTGACTCTACAGGGGCGCGAGGGGAGACCCAGTACTTC
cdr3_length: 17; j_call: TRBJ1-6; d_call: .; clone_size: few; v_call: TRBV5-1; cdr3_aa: CASSFGGVNAGDSPLHF; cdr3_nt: TGCGCCAGCAGCTTTGGGGGTGTGAATGCGGGGGATTCACCCCTCCACTTT
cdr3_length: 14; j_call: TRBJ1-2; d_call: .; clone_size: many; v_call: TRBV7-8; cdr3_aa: CASSLALGGDGYTF; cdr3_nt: TGTGCCAGCAGCTTAGCGTTAGGGGGTGATGGCTACACCTTC
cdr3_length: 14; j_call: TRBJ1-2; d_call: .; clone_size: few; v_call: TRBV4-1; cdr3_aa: CASSDQGRKYGYTF; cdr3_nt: TGCGCCAGCAGTGACCAAGGCAGGAAGTATGGCTACACCTTC
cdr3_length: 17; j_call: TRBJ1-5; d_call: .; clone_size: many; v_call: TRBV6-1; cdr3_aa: CASSEYPSVVSNQPQHF; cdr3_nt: TGTGCCAGCAGTGAGTACCCTAGTGTGGTAAGCAATCAGCCCCAGCATTTT
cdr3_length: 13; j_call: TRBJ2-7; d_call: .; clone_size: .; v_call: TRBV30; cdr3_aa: CAWSSNSPYEQYF; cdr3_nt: TGTGCCTGGAGCTCTAACTCGCCCTACGAGCAGTACTTC
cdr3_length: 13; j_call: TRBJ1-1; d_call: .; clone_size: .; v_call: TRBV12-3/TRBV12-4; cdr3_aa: CASSPFQVSQSFF; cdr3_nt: TGTGCCAGCAGTCCCTTTCAGGTCAGTCAATCTTTCTTT
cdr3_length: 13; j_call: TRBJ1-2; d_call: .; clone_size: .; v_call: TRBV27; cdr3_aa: CASSFGRVGGYTF; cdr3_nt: TGTGCCAGCAGTTTCGGAAGGGTCGGCGGCTACACCTTC
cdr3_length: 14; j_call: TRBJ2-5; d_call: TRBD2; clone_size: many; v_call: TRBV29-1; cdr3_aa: CSVFQAGRGETQYF; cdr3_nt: TGCAGCGTTTTCCAAGCGGGGCGCGGAGAGACCCAGTACTTC
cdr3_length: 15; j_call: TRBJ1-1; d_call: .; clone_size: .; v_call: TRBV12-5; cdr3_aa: CASGYSQRWDTEAFF; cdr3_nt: TGTGCTAGTGGCTATAGCCAAAGGTGGGACACTGAAGCTTTCTTT
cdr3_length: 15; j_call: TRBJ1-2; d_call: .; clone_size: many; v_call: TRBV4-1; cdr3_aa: CASSQGADRAYGYTF; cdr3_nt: TGCGCCAGCAGCCAAGGAGCGGACAGAGCCTATGGCTACACCTTC